The source of this T cell receptor beta chain is a study of technical replicates of blood from a few donors. The CDR3 runs to 16 residues. Germline V gives CDR1 SGHAT, CDR2 FQNNGV. Trimming took off 5 bases at V and 8 bases at J, with 22 bases between the two ends. Only in-frame clones appear in the TCRdb table, and some are missing; sequencing was by immunoSEQ multiplex PCR. The profile shows under 100,000 clones, 90% to 95% of them singletons. The sequenced material came from T cells isolated from PBMCs. The TCR was taken from a human donor in good health. The chain carries TRBV11-2 and TRBJ2-1; the D gene is possibly TRBD2 (7 bases). CDR3 sequence reads: CASSPRRGAGVYEQFF. DNA of the CDR3: TGTGCCAGCAGCCCTAGGAGGGGGGCGGGAGTATATGAGCAGTTCTTC.